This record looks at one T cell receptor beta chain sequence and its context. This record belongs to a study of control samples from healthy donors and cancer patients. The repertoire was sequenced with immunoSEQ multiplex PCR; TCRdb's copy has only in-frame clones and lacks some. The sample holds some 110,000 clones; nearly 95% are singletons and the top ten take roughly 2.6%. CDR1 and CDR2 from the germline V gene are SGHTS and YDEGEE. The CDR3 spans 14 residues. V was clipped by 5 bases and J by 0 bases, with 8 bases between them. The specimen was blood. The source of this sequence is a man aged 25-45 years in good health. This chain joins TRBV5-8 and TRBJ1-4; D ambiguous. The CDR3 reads CASSSSTTNEKLFF. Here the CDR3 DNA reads TGTGCCAGCAGTTCCAGTACAACTAATGAAAAACTGTTTTTT.